Listed here are 21 T cell receptor beta chains from one sample, sequenced in a study of T cell repertoires in cytomegalovirus infection (dated by TCRdb to between 2019 and 2020). Sample treatment or condition, as interpreted from the label and publication: in vitro stimulation with specific CMV peptide epitopes to enrich CMV-specific T cells. No antigen has been identified for these receptors. The instrument was an Illumina HiSeq 1500. Using fastp at Q25 and MiXCR, TCRdb reprocessed the public reads and kept productive beta chains. Rows matching on CDR3 protein sequence are summarized as one entry with the most common DNA and genes. The sample data list about 700,000 distinct CDR3 sequences, and roughly 36% of these were observed just once. The ten largest clones capture 15% to 20% of the sample. The sample consisted of cultured PBMCs, taken from culture after CMV antigen stimulation. Receptor source: a human donor in good health (CMV status not recorded). Some clones in this sample may be carry-over from other donors' samples.

There are a few counts of this clonotype. The rearrangement uses TRBV5-1 and TRBJ2-5; 12 nucleotides line up with TRBD1. The CDR3 is 15 amino acids. From germline, CDR1 is SGHRS and CDR2 YFSETQ. Trimming took 4 bases from V and 5 from J; bases not matched to a gene: 6. Written as DNA, the CDR3 is TGCGCCAGCAGCCCGGGGACAGGGGGCCGGGAGACCCAGTACTTC. The encoded protein is CASSPGTGGRETQYF.

The CDR3: CASDPGGFEQPQHF. DNA for the CDR3: TGTGCCAGCGACCCGGGCGGGTTCGAACAGCCCCAGCATTTT. The rearrangement links TRBV12-3 or TRBV12-4 to TRBJ1-5; D is uncertain. Between the trimmed V and J ends, which lost 8 bases and 7 bases, there was a span of 18 bases. The CDR3 totals 14 residues.

This clonotype was counted only a few times. The V call is TRBV7-2, the J call TRBJ2-1, with 13 bases lining up with TRBD2. The CDR3 has 16 amino acids. The V segment lost 5 bases and the J segment 10 bases; nucleotides outside the gene matches: 11. The germline gives CDR1 SGHTA, CDR2 FQGNSA. The CDR3 region is CASSNLGLAGADEQFF. In nucleotides, the CDR3 is TGTGCCAGCAGCAACCTCGGACTAGCGGGGGCGGACGAGCAGTTCTTC.

This rearrangement joins TRBV20-1 to TRBJ2-7, with D perhaps matching TRBD1 (5 bases). Germline-derived CDR1 and CDR2 are DFQATT and SNEGSKA (reference sequence). The CDR3 covers 12 residues. Trimming removed 6 bases from V and 0 bases from J, with 9 bases in between. CDR3 in amino acids: CSAQDNSYEQYF. Written as DNA, the CDR3 is TGCAGTGCCCAGGACAACTCCTACGAGCAGTACTTC.

The chain employs TRBV7-9 and TRBJ2-7, with a tentative D call TRBD2 (5 bases). The length of the CDR3 is 15 residues. The ends were cut back, 4 bases at V and 5 bases at J, with 18 bases in the middle. Germline loops: CDR1 SEHNR, CDR2 FQNEAQ (reference sequence). The CDR3 protein is CASSWSGAARNEQYF. Here the CDR3 DNA reads TGTGCCAGCAGCTGGAGCGGAGCCGCGCGTAACGAGCAGTACTTC. Together with reference TRBV7-9 and TRBJ2-7, the CDR3 gives the full variable domain: DTGVSQNPRHKITKRGQNVTFRCDPISEHNRLYWYRQTLGQGPEFLTYFQNEAQLEKSRLLSDRFSAERPKGSFSTLEIQRTEQGDSAMYLCASSWSGAARNEQYFGPGTRLTVT.

The chain has TRBV7-2 and TRBJ2-2; no clear D gene. The germline V gene encodes CDR1 SGHTA and CDR2 FQGNSA. The V and J ends lost 2 bases and 4 bases respectively, with 11 bases between them. The CDR3 runs 15 residues. The CDR3 loop is CASSLSPRFTGELFF. CDR3 nucleotide sequence: TGTGCCAGCAGCTTATCCCCGCGGTTCACCGGGGAGCTGTTTTTT.

There are a few counts of this clonotype. The chain uses TRBV12-3 or TRBV12-4 and TRBJ2-1; D unclear. CDR3 length: 15 amino acids. Trimming stripped 5 bases from V and 0 bases from J, with 11 bases between. The CDR3 nucleotides are TGTGCCAGCAGTAATGGAGTGAGCTCCTACAATGAGCAGTTCTTC. Translating gives CASSNGVSSYNEQFF.

Many counts were recorded for this clonotype. V and J are TRBV7-2 and TRBJ1-1; the D gene is possibly TRBD1 (5 bases). The CDR3 length is 11 residues. Germline V CDR1 and CDR2: SGHTA, FQGNSA. V was pared by 7 bases and J by 11 bases, with 14 bases between. Written as DNA, the CDR3 is TGTGCCAGCACCCTCGGGGCGTGGGCTTTCTTT. It codes for CASTLGAWAFF.

The CDR3 DNA sequence: TGTGCCAGTAGTAAAAGCAGTGGGGGCACAGATACGCAGTATTTT. Translating gives CASSKSSGGTDTQYF. The chain uses TRBV19 and TRBJ2-3, with D uncertain. Trimming shortened V by 4 bases and J by 1 base, and 12 bases separated the two germline ends. Per the germline V gene, CDR1 is LNHDA and CDR2 is SQIVND (reference sequence). The CDR3 extends over 15 amino acids.

This chain uses TRBV20-1 with TRBJ1-2, with 7 bases fitting TRBD1. The CDR3 sequence is 12 residues long. Germline assignment: CDR1 DFQATT and CDR2 SNEGSKA (reference sequence). V lost 6 bases and J lost 4; bases outside the gene matches: 5. The CDR3 protein is CSANRDSYGYTF. DNA for the CDR3: TGCAGTGCCAATCGGGACAGCTATGGCTACACCTTC.

This clonotype turned up a few times. This chain uses TRBV7-2 with TRBJ1-4; D remains ambiguous. CDR1 SGHTA and CDR2 FQGNSA come from the germline V gene. This CDR3 is built from 14 residues. V gave up 2 bases and J gave up 2 bases, with 6 bases separating them. The CDR3 reads CASSLYGTNEKLFF. The CDR3 DNA reads TGTGCCAGCAGCTTATACGGGACTAATGAAAAACTGTTTTTT.

This chain joins TRBV4-1 and TRBJ2-3; possible D gene TRBD2, 6 bases. Germline values: CDR1 MGHRA, CDR2 YSYEKL. The CDR3 runs 16 residues. The V end lost 1 base, the J end lost 1 base, and 12 bases lay between the germline ends. The CDR3 sequence is CASSQVLQRGTDTQYF. The DNA for the CDR3 is TGCGCCAGCAGCCAAGTGTTGCAGCGGGGCACAGATACGCAGTATTTT.

The chain joins TRBV7-9 to TRBJ2-3; the match to TRBD1 covers 9 bases. CDR1 SEHNR and CDR2 FQNEAQ come from the germline V gene (reference sequence). Trimming removed 5 bases from V and 4 bases from J; junction bases left unmatched: 7. The CDR3 is 15 amino acids. The CDR3 here is CASSQQGAPPDTQYF. The CDR3 coding sequence is TGTGCCAGCAGCCAACAGGGGGCACCCCCAGATACGCAGTATTTT.

The chain couples TRBV4-2 to TRBJ2-4, with 10 bases aligning to TRBD2. With 0 bases clipped from V and 9 bases from J, the junction kept 5 bases outside the gene matches. The V gene's germline CDR1 is LGHNA and CDR2 YNFKEQ. This CDR3 is built from 15 residues. In DNA, the CDR3 is TGTGCCAGCAGCCAAGATCTGAGCGGGGGGGGCATTCAGTACTTC. It yields the protein CASSQDLSGGGIQYF.

This clonotype appeared a few times. The chain joins TRBV6-2 or TRBV6-3 to TRBJ2-3; TRBD2 matches 7 bases. CDR1 is MNHEY and CDR2 is SVGEGT in the germline V gene. V lost 7 bases to trimming and J lost 6 bases; unmatched junction nucleotides: 7. The CDR3 covers 13 residues. The CDR3 loop reads CASTAGVTDTQYF. The CDR3 DNA sequence: TGTGCCAGCACTGCGGGAGTGACTGATACGCAGTATTTT.

This clonotype showed up just a few times. The V call is TRBV6-6, the J call TRBJ1-3; D is unresolved. Germline V gene sequence: CDR1 MNHNY, CDR2 SVGAGI (reference sequence). V lost 2 bases to trimming and J lost 0 bases, with 14 bases between them. This CDR3 is 17 amino acids long. This CDR3 reads CASSYAAVSSSGNTIYF. CDR3 nucleotides: TGTGCCAGCAGTTACGCGGCGGTATCGAGCTCTGGAAACACCATATATTTT.

This clonotype was seen repeatedly, ten times or more. V and J are TRBV7-6 and TRBJ2-1; D uncertain. CDR1 is SGHVS, CDR2 FNYEAQ, per germline. The CDR3 spans 14 residues. Trimming cost V 0 bases and J 5 bases, with 8 bases left between them. CDR3 in amino acids: CASSLAELHNEQFF. CDR3 sequence (DNA): TGTGCCAGCAGCTTAGCGGAACTACACAATGAGCAGTTCTTC.

V is TRBV7-6 and J is TRBJ2-3, with D possibly being TRBD1 (6 bases). Germline V gene sequence: CDR1 SGHVS, CDR2 FNYEAQ. The CDR3 runs 17 residues. The germline V and J ends were trimmed by 5 bases and 2 bases, with 20 bases remaining between them. The CDR3 DNA reads TGTGCCAGCAGCCTCCCCTCACAGGGAAAGGTCACAGATACGCAGTATTTT. It is translated as CASSLPSQGKVTDTQYF.

The rearrangement joins TRBV7-2 to TRBJ2-7, with D perhaps matching TRBD1 (6 bases). The V end lost 2 bases, the J end lost 1 base, and 18 bases lay between the germline ends. The CDR3 has 17 amino acids. The V gene's germline CDR1 is SGHTA and CDR2 FQGNSA. This chain's CDR3 is CASSLTGARTASYEQYF. The CDR3 DNA sequence: TGTGCCAGCAGCTTAACCGGCGCTAGGACAGCTTCCTACGAGCAGTACTTC.

This clonotype occurred many times. This sequence joins TRBV7-2 and TRBJ2-7; weak D call: TRBD2 (5 bases). The CDR3 is 15 amino acids. The germline V gene has CDR1 SGHTA and CDR2 FQGNSA. V lost 3 bases to trimming and J lost 7 bases, with 19 bases between them. CDR3 protein: CASSFGVGYSGEQYF. The DNA for the CDR3 is TGTGCCAGCAGCTTCGGGGTAGGCTACTCGGGTGAGCAGTACTTC. Using reference TRBV7-2 and TRBJ2-7 for the parts outside the CDR3, the full variable domain is GAGVSQSPSNKVTEKGKDVELRCDPISGHTALYWYRQSLGQGLEFLIYFQGNSAPDKSGLPSDRFSAERTGGSVSTLTIQRTQQEDSAVYLCASSFGVGYSGEQYFGPGTRLTVT.

The CDR3 region is CAISPVVPGEQYF. CDR3 sequence (DNA): TGTGCCATCAGTCCGGTGGTCCCGGGCGAGCAGTACTTC. This chain connects TRBV10-3 to TRBJ2-7, with no clear D. Trimming shortened V by 5 bases and J by 6 bases, and 14 bases separated the two germline ends. The CDR3 is 13 amino acids. The germline gives CDR1 ENHRY, CDR2 SYGVKD.